The rows below give T cell receptor beta chains drawn from one sample of a study of T cells in Graves' hyperthyroidism and ophthalmopathy. TCRdb ran MiXCR on the multiplex PCR reads and lists one entry per CDR3 protein. The sample shows a few hundred thousand distinct CDR3 sequences, 22% of them seen only once. The source material was blood. The receptors originated from a woman aged 70 to 79 with Graves' ophthalmopathy. Both conserved end residues are part of each CDR3. The order of the fields is J gene, D gene, clone size, V gene, CDR3 protein, CDR3 DNA. A D gene is named only where the DNA matches it firmly. A row's size may be missing; if present it is once, few, many or a size class.

J: TRBJ1-1
D: TRBD1
size: few
V: TRBV12-3/TRBV12-4
CDR3: CASSSPGDRGNTEAFF
DNA: TGTGCCAGCAGCTCTCCCGGGGACAGGGGGAACACTGAAGCTTTCTTT

J: TRBJ1-1
D: .
size: .
V: TRBV7-9
CDR3: CASSLGGQINTEAFF
DNA: TGTGCCAGCAGCTTAGGCGGACAGATAAACACTGAAGCTTTCTTT

J: TRBJ2-2
D: .
size: few
V: TRBV28
CDR3: CASSSGRLGTGELFF
DNA: TGTGCCAGCAGTTCGGGGAGGCTCGGAACCGGGGAGCTGTTTTTT

J: TRBJ1-2
D: .
size: .
V: TRBV28
CDR3: CASSSPKDHRSNYGYTF
DNA: TGTGCCAGCAGTTCTCCCAAGGATCACAGGTCAAACTATGGCTACACCTTC

J: TRBJ2-2
D: .
size: .
V: TRBV28
CDR3: CVSSLVTGVNTGELFF
DNA: TGTGTCAGCAGTTTAGTTACCGGGGTTAACACCGGGGAGCTGTTTTTT

J: TRBJ1-1
D: TRBD1
size: .
V: TRBV29-1
CDR3: CSVSQGGNTEAFF
DNA: TGCAGCGTCTCTCAGGGGGGGAACACTGAAGCTTTCTTT

J: TRBJ2-4
D: TRBD1
size: few
V: TRBV19
CDR3: CASSSSPGQLNIQYF
DNA: TGTGCCAGTAGTTCCTCCCCGGGACAGCTAAACATTCAGTACTTC

J: TRBJ1-1
D: TRBD1
size: once
V: TRBV6-1
CDR3: CASSGTGGWVTEAFF
DNA: TGTGCCAGCAGTGGGACAGGGGGCTGGGTCACTGAAGCTTTCTTT

J: TRBJ1-2
D: TRBD1
size: many
V: TRBV30
CDR3: CAWSAGQQIYGYTF
DNA: TGTGCCTGGAGTGCGGGACAGCAAATCTATGGCTACACCTTC

J: TRBJ2-1
D: .
size: .
V: TRBV10-3
CDR3: CAISESIGGPSYNEQFF
DNA: TGTGCCATCAGTGAGTCGATCGGGGGGCCCTCCTACAATGAGCAGTTCTTC

J: TRBJ1-2
D: .
size: few
V: TRBV7-9
CDR3: CASVNPGGVYGYTF
DNA: TGTGCCAGCGTTAACCCCGGGGGGGTTTATGGCTACACCTTC

J: TRBJ1-6
D: .
size: .
V: TRBV3-1
CDR3: CASSQGRGSPLHF
DNA: TGTGCCAGCAGCCAAGGAAGGGGTTCACCCCTCCACTTT

J: TRBJ1-5
D: .
size: many
V: TRBV10-3
CDR3: CAISPSVHSNQPQHF
DNA: TGTGCCATCAGTCCGTCGGTCCATAGCAATCAGCCCCAGCATTTT

J: TRBJ1-6
D: .
size: .
V: TRBV12-3/TRBV12-4
CDR3: CASSPRDGSSYNSPLHF
DNA: TGTGCCAGCAGTCCCCGGGACGGGAGCTCCTATAATTCACCCCTCCACTTT

J: TRBJ1-5
D: .
size: few
V: TRBV12-3/TRBV12-4
CDR3: CASSPREDQPQHF
DNA: TGTGCCAGCAGTCCCAGGGAAGATCAGCCCCAGCATTTT

J: TRBJ1-1
D: .
size: few
V: TRBV6-5
CDR3: CASSYRQGDEAFF
DNA: TGTGCCAGCAGTTACCGGCAGGGTGACGAAGCTTTCTTT

J: TRBJ2-3
D: TRBD2
size: .
V: TRBV9
CDR3: CASSVGVGRAADTQYF
DNA: TGTGCCAGCAGCGTAGGGGTCGGGAGGGCGGCAGATACGCAGTATTTT

J: TRBJ1-3
D: .
size: many
V: TRBV28
CDR3: CASRPSGDTIYF
DNA: TGTGCCAGCAGGCCAAGTGGGGACACCATATATTTT

J: TRBJ1-5
D: TRBD1
size: .
V: TRBV6-2/TRBV6-3
CDR3: CATNAGQVGRPQHF
DNA: TGTGCCACCAACGCCGGACAGGTCGGACGGCCCCAGCATTTT

J: TRBJ1-1
D: .
size: many
V: TRBV28
CDR3: CASSFPGQVNTEAFF
DNA: TGTGCCAGCAGTTTCCCGGGGCAGGTGAACACTGAAGCTTTCTTT